One sample yielded the 15 T cell receptor beta chains listed below, sequenced in a study of blood T cell repertoires in COVID-19. TCRdb's table, derived via immunoSEQ multiplex PCR, lists solely in-frame clones and lacks some. The sample yields roughly 90,000 clones, 86% seen once. Sample: peripheral blood. The receptors derive from a human donor in a cohort sampled during active COVID-19.

The chain combines TRBV30 with TRBJ2-6, with D maybe TRBD1 (6 bases). This CDR3 is built from 18 residues. Germline CDR1 is GTSNPN and CDR2 is SVGIG (reference sequence). Trimming removed 5 bases from V and 4 bases from J, with 24 bases in between. The CDR3 DNA reads TGTGCCTGGGGGAAACGGGTACAGGGCGTGAGAGGGGCCAACGTCCTGACTTTC. Translating it yields CAWGKRVQGVRGANVLTF.

V and J are TRBV7-9 and TRBJ1-2, with TRBD1 as a possible D gene (5 bases). In germline, CDR1 is SEHNR, CDR2 FQNEAQ (reference sequence). This CDR3 is built from 16 residues. Trimming removed 0 bases from V and 3 bases from J, with 14 bases in between. CDR3 protein: CASSLAGQTLDYGYTF. The DNA of the CDR3 is TGTGCCAGCAGCTTAGCGGGGCAGACATTAGACTATGGCTACACCTTC.

This sequence joins TRBV2 and TRBJ1-2; no clear D gene. Germline-derived CDR1 and CDR2 are SNHLY and FYNNEI. The CDR3 contains 12 residues. The V gene lost 6 bases and the J gene lost 1 base, with 6 bases spanning the gap. CDR3 region: CASRYSNYGYTF. CDR3 coding DNA: TGTGCCAGCAGGTACAGTAACTATGGCTACACCTTC.

This clone came up once. V gene TRBV29-1 combines with J gene TRBJ2-7; the match to TRBD1 covers 8 bases. V lost 7 bases to trimming and J lost 6 bases; unmatched junction nucleotides: 20. This CDR3 has 16 residues. CDR1 is SQVTM and CDR2 is ANQGSEA in the germline V gene. CDR3 in DNA: TGCAGCGCAGGGAGGTACAGGGGGGCCAACTATAGCGAGCAGTACTTC. Translating gives CSAGRYRGANYSEQYF.

The chain uses TRBV6-2 or TRBV6-3 and TRBJ2-1; 12 positions agree with TRBD2. CDR1 is MNHEY, CDR2 SVGEGT, per germline. V lost 2 bases to trimming and J lost 8 bases; unmatched junction nucleotides: 7. This CDR3 spans 16 amino acids. CDR3 DNA sequence: TGTGCCAGCAGTTACGACTCTAGCGGGGGGGGTGATGAGCAGTTCTTC. It encodes CASSYDSSGGGDEQFF.

A few counts support this clone. The chain is built from TRBV4-1 and TRBJ2-1; 15 bases map to TRBD2. Trimming at V came to 5 bases and at J to 8 bases, leaving 7 bases not matched to a gene. The CDR3 totals 16 residues. CDR1 and CDR2 (germline): MGHRA, YSYEKL. CDR3 nucleotide sequence: TGCGCCAGCAGCACCCCGAGGACTAGCGGGAGGGATGAGCAGTTCTTC. It is translated as CASSTPRTSGRDEQFF.

V gene TRBV7-5 combines with J gene TRBJ2-7; TRBD2 reflects the table's D call only, with no check against the DNA. TRBV7-5 is a pseudogene segment. This CDR3 region has 13 residues. The CDR3 sequence is CARSGGMQDEQYF. As DNA, the CDR3 is TGTGCCAGAAGCGGAGGGATGCAGGACGAGCAGTACTTC.

This clone was recorded once. The V gene is TRBV20-1, the J gene TRBJ2-7, with D tentatively TRBD1 (6 bases). CDR1 is DFQATT, CDR2 SNEGSKA, per germline (reference sequence). The length of the CDR3 is 12 residues. V lost 3 bases and J 4 bases, leaving 10 bases between the germline ends. CDR3 residues: CSASLQGYEQYF. The CDR3 nucleotides are TGCAGTGCTAGTTTACAGGGTTACGAGCAGTACTTC.

The rearrangement uses TRBV13 and TRBJ2-7; D may be TRBD1 (6 bases). CDR3 length: 14 residues. Trimming left V 4 bases short and J 0 bases short, with 10 bases between. Germline values: CDR1 PRHDT, CDR2 FYEKMQ (reference sequence). The CDR3 spells CASSWTEFSYEQYF. The CDR3 DNA reads TGTGCCAGCAGCTGGACAGAGTTCTCCTACGAGCAGTACTTC.

Ten or more counts support this clone. This chain connects TRBV10-3 to TRBJ2-3; 7 positions agree with TRBD1. This CDR3 is built from 15 residues. Trimming at V came to 6 bases and at J to 0 bases, leaving 6 bases not matched to a gene. CDR1 and CDR2 (germline): ENHRY, SYGVKD. CDR3 DNA sequence: TGTGCCATCAGACCCACAGGGGTGAGCACAGATACGCAGTATTTT. It codes for CAIRPTGVSTDTQYF.

V is TRBV19 and J is TRBJ2-7; 7 bases line up with TRBD2. V was pared by 2 bases and J by 0 bases, with 4 bases of the junction left unmatched. This CDR3 is 15 amino acids long. CDR1 LNHDA and CDR2 SQIVND come from the germline V gene (reference sequence). The CDR3 loop reads CASSIRGVSSYEQYF. CDR3 nucleotides: TGTGCCAGTAGTATACGGGGGGTCAGCTCCTACGAGCAGTACTTC.

Here the CDR3 reads CASSTRGGASYEQYF. CDR3 in DNA: TGTGCCAGCAGCACTCGCGGGGGGGCCTCGTACGAGCAGTACTTC. The chain links TRBV7-2 to TRBJ2-7; 9 bases match TRBD2. Germline CDR1 reads SGHTA; CDR2 reads FQGNSA. V lost 5 bases and J lost 4; bases outside the gene matches: 9. The CDR3 has 15 residues.

CDR3 coding DNA: TGTGCCAGCAGTTACAATCAGGGTTCACCCCTCCACTTT. This translates into CASSYNQGSPLHF. This chain joins TRBV6-5 and TRBJ1-6, with a weak D call TRBD1 (5 bases). CDR1 and CDR2 (germline): MNHEY, SVGAGI. The CDR3 is 13 amino acids. V dropped 2 bases and J dropped 9 bases, with 8 bases sitting between them.

This clone was picked up one time. V is TRBV7-9 and J is TRBJ1-2; possible D gene TRBD1, 6 bases. CDR1 and CDR2 (germline): SEHNR, FQNEAQ (reference sequence). The CDR3 contains 15 residues. V was trimmed by 1 base and J by 8 bases, leaving 17 bases between them. The CDR3 nucleotides read TGTGCCAGCAGCTTAGGGGCAGGGGCGATAGGAGGCTACACCTTC. Amino acids: CASSLGAGAIGGYTF. The full variable domain, in which reference TRBV7-9 and TRBJ1-2 provide the parts outside the CDR3, is DTGVSQNPRHKITKRGQNVTFRCDPISEHNRLYWYRQTLGQGPEFLTYFQNEAQLEKSRLLSDRFSAERPKGSFSTLEIQRTEQGDSAMYLCASSLGAGAIGGYTFGSGTRLTVV.

This chain's CDR3 is CASSSGASGNTGELFF. The CDR3 DNA sequence: TGTGCCAGCAGCTCCGGGGCTAGCGGGAACACCGGGGAGCTGTTTTTT. The rearrangement uses TRBV5-5 and TRBJ2-2; 7 nucleotides agree with TRBD2. The germline gives CDR1 SGHKS, CDR2 YYEKEE (reference sequence). The ends lost 3 bases at V and 1 base at J; junction bases unmatched: 6. The CDR3 totals 16 residues.